One and the same sample provided the 12 T cell receptor beta chains below, sequenced in a study of T cell responses to AZD1222 COVID-19 vaccine. The assay was immunoSEQ multiplex PCR, and TCRdb's table has in-frame clones only and misses some. The sample yields more than 75,000 clones, around 93% seen once. The source material was peripheral blood, sampled 28 days after the second AZD1222 dose. These receptors were taken from an adult who received the AZD1222 COVID-19 vaccine.

The chain couples TRBV12-3 or TRBV12-4 to TRBJ1-5; 7 bases map to TRBD1. V was clipped by 5 bases and J by 2 bases; unmatched bases: 0. This CDR3 is 13 amino acids long. The CDR3, as DNA: TGTGCCAGCAGTACAGGGGGCAATCAGCCCCAGCATTTT. Translating it yields CASSTGGNQPQHF.

The V gene is TRBV19, the J gene TRBJ1-4; D gene unclear. The CDR3 has 13 amino acids. Per germline, CDR1 LNHDA and CDR2 SQIVND (reference sequence). V was shortened by 5 bases and J by 11 bases, with 15 bases between the two germline ends. The CDR3 spells CASSHNSAAKLFF. In DNA, the CDR3 is TGTGCCAGTAGTCACAATTCTGCGGCTAAACTGTTTTTT. Looking up the rest from reference TRBV19 and TRBJ1-4 gives the full variable domain: DGGITQSPKYLFRKEGQNVTLSCEQNLNHDAMYWYRQDPGQGLRLIYYSQIVNDFQKGDIAEGYSVSREKKESFPLTVTSAQKNPTAFYLCASSHNSAAKLFFGSGTQLSVL.

This clone occurred once. CDR3 nucleotide sequence: TGTGCCAGCAGCAGCCGGAGTAGCGGGAGAAATATCGGGGAGCTGTTTTTT. Encoded protein: CASSSRSSGRNIGELFF. The chain has TRBV3-1 (or the pseudogene TRBV3-2) and TRBJ2-2; 9 nucleotides line up with TRBD2. The J segment lost 7 bases and the V segment lost 5 bases, leaving 14 bases of the junction unmatched. The CDR3 totals 17 residues. Germline values: CDR1 LGHDT, CDR2 YNNKEL (reference sequence).

The chain couples TRBV5-1 to TRBJ1-2, with a tentative D call TRBD1 (5 bases). CDR3 length equals 14 residues. The germline V gene has CDR1 SGHRS and CDR2 YFSETQ. The V and J ends lost 2 bases and 6 bases respectively, with 14 bases between them. The CDR3 coding sequence is TGCGCCAGCAGCTTAGTACAGGCAAGTGATGGCTACACCTTC. Amino acid sequence: CASSLVQASDGYTF.

V gene TRBV7-9 combines with J gene TRBJ2-3; D remains unclear. Trimming cost V 1 base and J 0 bases, with 8 bases left between them. The CDR3 contains 15 residues. Germline V lookup: CDR1 SEHNR, CDR2 FQNEAQ (reference sequence). The CDR3 loop is CASSLGVSSTDTQYF. For the CDR3, the DNA is TGTGCCAGCAGCTTAGGGGTGTCTAGCACAGATACGCAGTATTTT.

V usage is TRBV27 and J usage is TRBJ2-7; no clear D. This CDR3 comprises 13 residues. The V and J ends lost 5 bases and 0 bases respectively, with 8 bases between them. CDR1 and CDR2 from the germline V gene are MNHEY and SMNVEV (reference sequence). The chain's CDR3 is CASSRHSSYEQYF. Here the CDR3 DNA reads TGTGCCAGCAGTAGACACTCCTCCTACGAGCAGTACTTC.

The rearrangement links TRBV27 to TRBJ1-2; D not certain. V shed 3 bases and J shed 7 bases, with 12 bases lying between them. Germline V gene sequence: CDR1 MNHEY, CDR2 SMNVEV (reference sequence). The CDR3 has 13 amino acids. The CDR3, as DNA: TGTGCCAGCAGTTTTGTAGGGTACGCTGGCTACACCTTC. Translation gives CASSFVGYAGYTF.

CDR3 nucleotides: TGTGCCAGCAGCCATCGGACTAGCAGATCCTACGAGCAGTACTTC. The encoded protein is CASSHRTSRSYEQYF. V gene TRBV7-2 combines with J gene TRBJ2-7; 8 nucleotides agree with TRBD2. CDR1 and CDR2 from the germline V gene are SGHTA and FQGNSA. Trimming cost V 5 bases and J 1 base; bases outside gene matches: 7. There are 15 residues in the CDR3.

This clone occurred once. This chain uses TRBV5-8 with TRBJ2-2; TRBD2 matches 7 bases. V dropped 2 bases and J dropped 4; count of bases not matched to a gene: 8. Germline V lookup: CDR1 SGHTS, CDR2 YDEGEE. There are 16 residues in the CDR3. In DNA, the CDR3 is TGTGCCAGCAGCTTACCGGGACTACTTTTCACCGGGGAGCTGTTTTTT. Its protein product is CASSLPGLLFTGELFF.

The rearrangement uses TRBV5-1 and TRBJ2-3; D gene uncertain. V was clipped by 4 bases and J by 4 bases, with 7 bases between them. The germline CDR1 and CDR2 sequences are SGHRS and YFSETQ. This CDR3 spans 12 amino acids. The CDR3 bases are TGCGCCAGCAGCCCTCCTGCAGATACGCAGTATTTT. It translates to CASSPPADTQYF.

V and J are TRBV20-1 and TRBJ2-7; a possible D gene is TRBD2 (6 bases). Trimming left V 3 bases short and J 2 bases short, with 20 bases between. Germline CDR1 and CDR2: DFQATT and SNEGSKA (reference sequence). The CDR3 sequence is 16 residues long. CDR3: CSASLQSPGLAYEQYF. The CDR3, as DNA: TGCAGTGCTAGTCTCCAGTCACCGGGACTCGCCTACGAGCAGTACTTC.

The chain recombines TRBV19 with TRBJ2-2; 8 bases agree with TRBD1. The CDR3 covers 15 residues. The trim removed 3 bases at V and 7 bases at J, leaving 7 bases unmatched. The germline CDR1 and CDR2 sequences are LNHDA and SQIVND (reference sequence). DNA for the CDR3: TGTGCCAGTAGTATTCCGGGACAGGAGCACGGGGAGCTGTTTTTT. Encoded protein: CASSIPGQEHGELFF.